This TCR beta chain derives from a study of response to subunit inactivated influenza vaccine. As to this clonotype: At one end the junction does not follow the germline gene, possibly because of a read error.

TCRdb reanalysed the RT-PCR reads using MiXCR and keeps one entry per CDR3 protein. The sample carries around 580,000 distinct CDR3 sequences, about 14% recorded once. The CDR3 loop spans 13 amino acids. The chain has TRBV12-3 or TRBV12-4 and TRBJ2-7; D not certain. The sequences come from PBMCs from blood, collected 11 to 12 days after vaccination. The origin of this receptor is a man between 50 and 59 years old who received an inactivated influenza vaccine. CDR3 bases: TGTGCCAGCAGCCGTCCAGAGGCTTACGTGCAGTACTTC. Encoded protein: CASSRPEAYVQYF.